This T cell receptor (beta chain) comes out of a study of cytomegalovirus exposure and HLA in healthy donors. Study details: In an early release, HLA-typed donors contributed approximately 80 million unique TCR sequences.

Findings and caveats of the study: Further analysis, carried out later, found HLA-associated TCR beta chains more clonally expanded than equally common other chains. Earlier results showed most TCR beta V segments being productive about 87% or about 30% of the time.

This clone was seen only a few times. What it recognizes is unknown. Germline CDR1 and CDR2: MGHRA and YSYEKL. The CDR3 has 16 residues. With 1 base clipped from V and 7 bases from J, the junction kept 8 bases outside the gene matches. The PCR contained 60 Vbeta and 13 Jbeta primers. The assay was immunoSEQ multiplex PCR, and TCRdb's table has in-frame clones only and misses some. In the table there are 90,000 to 100,000 clones, over 65% of which are singletons. The clonotype originates from a man aged 30-40 years in good health and CMV-seronegative. The sequenced material came from PBMCs. The gene calls are TRBV4-1 and TRBJ1-4; 8 nucleotides align to TRBD1. CDR3 nucleotide sequence: TGCGCCAGCAGCCAAGGAAACAGGGGGGTTGGTGAAAAACTGTTTTTT. The encoded protein is CASSQGNRGVGEKLFF.